The 13 T cell receptor beta chains reported below all come from one sample, sequenced in a study of cytomegalovirus exposure and HLA in healthy donors. 13 Jbeta primers and 60 Vbeta primers were used for the PCR. Assay used: immunoSEQ multiplex PCR; TCRdb lists only in-frame clones, some missing. The sample has over 200,000 clones, approximately 81% seen once. The specimen sequenced was PBMCs. The receptor set was obtained from a human donor in good health.

The chain employs TRBV7-3 and TRBJ2-1, with 11 nucleotides matching TRBD2. The CDR3 spans 18 residues. Germline V gene sequence: CDR1 SGHTA, CDR2 FQGTGA. Unmatched junction bases numbered 9, after V lost 5 bases and J lost 0 bases. CDR3 region: CASSIGLAGLSSYNEQFF. The CDR3 nucleotides are TGTGCCAGCAGCATAGGACTAGCGGGCCTAAGCTCCTACAATGAGCAGTTCTTC.

The chain joins TRBV5-6 to TRBJ2-2; 7 positions agree with TRBD2. The CDR3 is made up of 18 amino acids. Germline CDR1 is SGHDT and CDR2 is YYEEEE. V was clipped by 3 bases and J by 3 bases; unmatched bases: 14. CDR3 bases: TGTGCCAGCAGCTGGCCCAAGGGGTCTAGCGGAGACACCGGGGAGCTGTTTTTT. This encodes CASSWPKGSSGDTGELFF.

This clone was picked up one time. This sequence joins TRBV5-6 and TRBJ2-2; 8 bases agree with TRBD2. CDR3 length equals 16 residues. With 1 base clipped from V and 5 bases from J, the junction kept 7 bases outside the gene matches. In germline, CDR1 is SGHDT, CDR2 YYEEEE. CDR3 coding DNA: TGTGCCAGCAGCTTGATAAGCGGGAGAGGTACCGGGGAGCTGTTTTTT. Protein product: CASSLISGRGTGELFF.

The chain couples TRBV2 to TRBJ2-7, with TRBD2 as a possible D gene (5 bases). The V and J ends lost 7 bases and 6 bases respectively, with 10 bases between them. The CDR3 consists of 11 residues. Germline values: CDR1 SNHLY, CDR2 FYNNEI. CDR3 residues: CASIGNVEQYF. CDR3 sequence (DNA): TGTGCCAGCATCGGGAACGTCGAGCAGTACTTC.

The genes are TRBV25-1 and TRBJ2-2, with 7 bases that match TRBD1. Losses at the gene ends were 8 bases for V and 1 base for J; bases not matched to a gene: 4. This CDR3 has 14 amino acids. Germline CDR1 MGHDK, CDR2 SYGVNS. The DNA of the CDR3 is TGTGCCAGCCGCAGACAGGGGAACACCGGGGAGCTGTTTTTT. It encodes CASRRQGNTGELFF. Full variable domain (missing parts from reference TRBV25-1 and TRBJ2-2): EADIYQTPRYLVIGTGKKITLECSQTMGHDKMYWYQQDPGMELHLIHYSYGVNSTEKGDLSSESTVSRIRTEHFPLTLESARPSHTSQYLCASRRQGNTGELFFGEGSRLTVL.

The chain joins TRBV6-1 to TRBJ2-1, with D possibly being TRBD1 (6 bases). The CDR3 runs 16 residues. Germline CDR1 is MNHNS and CDR2 is SASEGT. V lost 0 bases and J lost 4, with 13 bases in between. CDR3 nucleotide sequence: TGTGCCAGCAGTGAAGCATGGGGGCTGGAATACAATGAGCAGTTCTTC. Translation: CASSEAWGLEYNEQFF.

This chain joins TRBV10-3 and TRBJ2-3; D unresolved. CDR3 length equals 13 residues. Germline CDR1 and CDR2: ENHRY and SYGVKD. V gave up 0 bases and J gave up 2 bases, with 3 bases separating them. The CDR3 sequence: CAISESNTDTQYF. The CDR3 coding sequence is TGTGCCATCAGTGAGTCCAACACAGATACGCAGTATTTT.

Concerning this clone: Other DNA sequences within the sample encode an identical CDR3. This sequence joins TRBV5-1 and TRBJ2-7; 12 bases agree with TRBD2. The trim removed 1 base at V and 1 base at J, leaving 3 bases unmatched. CDR3 length equals 16 residues. Germline V gives CDR1 SGHRS, CDR2 YFSETQ. CDR3 in DNA: TGCGCCAGCAGCTTGACTAGCGGGAGGACTTCCTACGAGCAGTACTTC. Translating it yields CASSLTSGRTSYEQYF. Based on the CDR3 plus reference TRBV5-1 and TRBJ2-7, the full variable domain is KAGVTQTPRYLIKTRGQQVTLSCSPISGHRSVSWYQQTPGQGLQFLFEYFSETQRNKGNFPGRFSGRQFSNSRSEMNVSTLELGDSALYLCASSLTSGRTSYEQYFGPGTRLTVT.

The chain couples TRBV2 to TRBJ2-7; TRBD2 might be the D (6 bases). Between the trimmed V and J ends, which lost 8 bases and 3 bases, there was a span of 20 bases. Looked up from germline, CDR1 is SNHLY and CDR2 is FYNNEI. The CDR3 is 15 residues long. DNA of the CDR3: TGTGCCAGCTGCGGAGGGTCTGGTGGCCTCTACGAGCAGTACTTC. This codes for CASCGGSGGLYEQYF. The whole variable domain, remainder taken from reference TRBV2 and TRBJ2-7, is EPEVTQTPSHQVTQMGQEVILRCVPISNHLYFYWYRQILGQKVEFLVSFYNNEISEKSEIFDDQFSVERPDGSNFTLKIRSTKLEDSAMYFCASCGGSGGLYEQYFGPGTRLTVT.

The rearrangement joins TRBV9 to TRBJ2-7; 8 bases are a match to TRBD2. Germline V gene sequence: CDR1 SGDLS, CDR2 YYNGEE. Trimming removed 4 bases from V and 4 bases from J; junction bases left unmatched: 10. This CDR3 is built from 15 residues. In DNA, the CDR3 is TGTGCCAGCAGCACCAAGCGGGAGTTATCGTACGAGCAGTACTTC. Encoded protein: CASSTKRELSYEQYF.

On this clone: The junction differs from germline at one of its ends, possibly a read error. The chain recombines TRBV6-6 with TRBJ2-7; TRBD1 is a possible D gene (6 bases). Germline V CDR1 and CDR2: MNHNY, SVGAGI (reference sequence). CDR3 size: 15 residues. CDR3 in DNA: TGTGCCGGCAGTTACCCTGCAGGGGTCTCCTACGAGCAGTACTTC. Protein: CAGSYPAGVSYEQYF.

J is TRBJ2-1 and V is TRBV9, with 9 nucleotides matching TRBD2. This CDR3 region has 17 residues. Looked up from germline, CDR1 is SGDLS and CDR2 is YYNGEE. V was clipped by 0 bases and J by 7 bases; unmatched bases: 11. The CDR3 loop is CASSVGGSGSSGNEQFF. The DNA for the CDR3 is TGTGCCAGCAGCGTAGGGGGTAGCGGGAGTTCGGGAAATGAGCAGTTCTTC.

The rearrangement uses TRBV5-1 and TRBJ1-4; TRBD1 matches 9 bases. Losses at the gene ends were 2 bases for V and 4 bases for J; bases not matched to a gene: 6. The CDR3 consists of 16 residues. The germline CDR1 and CDR2 sequences are SGHRS and YFSETQ. The chain's CDR3 is CASSLEGTGFNEKLFF. Written as DNA, the CDR3 is TGCGCCAGCAGCTTAGAGGGGACAGGGTTTAATGAAAAACTGTTTTTT.